This T cell receptor beta chain came from a study of T cells after yellow fever vaccination. The germline V gene has CDR1 KGHDR and CDR2 SFDVKD. The CDR3 runs to 16 residues. J lost 6 bases, V lost 1 base, and 5 bases had no gene match. TCRdb called the 5' RACE reads again in MiXCR, with one record for every CDR3 protein. Among a few hundred thousand distinct CDR3 sequences listed, 3% to 4.5% were seen once. This clonotype was detected many times. This TCR derives from a man younger than 30 who received the YFV17D yellow fever vaccine. Sequenced material: PBMCs, taken 5 days after the yellow fever booster vaccination. This chain joins TRBV24-1 and TRBJ2-2, with 9 bases that match TRBD1. CDR3 coding DNA: TGTGCCACCAGTGATTTCCTGGGACAGGGTGCCGGGGAGCTGTTTTTT. It is translated as CATSDFLGQGAGELFF.